These 11 T cell receptor beta chains were all obtained from the same sample, sequenced in a study of T cells in Graves' hyperthyroidism and ophthalmopathy. TCR beta CDR3 region amplification was performed from RNA transcripts. A set of HTBI primers served as the primers for a first-round RT-PCR of the TCR CDR3. Each CDR3 protein is one row after TCRdb ran MiXCR on the multiplex PCR reads. Of hundreds of thousands of distinct CDR3 sequences in the sample, less than 20% were seen once. Specimen: blood. The receptors were sampled from a man aged 50 to 59 with Graves' ophthalmopathy.

This clonotype turned up a few times. V usage is TRBV6-6 and J usage is TRBJ1-1; weak D call: TRBD1 (6 bases). In germline, CDR1 is MNHNY, CDR2 SVGAGI (reference sequence). The CDR3 contains 17 residues. V was cut by 0 bases and J by 6 bases, with 20 bases left in between. CDR3 bases: TGTGCCAGCAGTTACTCAAGAGAACGCCAGGGGTTGGCTGAAGCTTTCTTT. This sequence encodes CASSYSRERQGLAEAFF.

This clonotype has at least ten counts. V gene TRBV2 combines with J gene TRBJ2-7, with TRBD1 identical over 7 bases. The CDR3 has 12 residues. V shed 3 bases, J shed 7 bases, and the junction held 3 bases outside the gene matches. Germline V gene data show CDR1 as SNHLY and CDR2 as FYNNEI. CDR3 amino acids: CASSEGQREQYF. The CDR3 region has the DNA TGTGCCAGCAGTGAGGGACAGAGGGAGCAGTACTTC.

The chain uses TRBV12-3 or TRBV12-4 and TRBJ1-1, with unresolved D. The CDR3 spans 13 residues. The ends were cut back, 1 base at V and 4 bases at J, with 7 bases in the middle. CDR3 loop: CASSLVQITEAFF. The CDR3 DNA reads TGTGCCAGCAGTTTAGTACAAATCACTGAAGCTTTCTTT.

The chain recombines TRBV4-1 with TRBJ2-1; 13 bases align to TRBD2. With V trimmed by 4 bases and J by 4 bases, 7 bases remained unmatched. Germline assignment: CDR1 MGHRA and CDR2 YSYEKL. The CDR3 spans 17 residues. The CDR3 coding sequence is TGCGCCAGCAGCCGCTCCCTACTAGCGGGAGGGTACAATGAGCAGTTCTTC. Translation gives CASSRSLLAGGYNEQFF.

V and J are TRBV19 and TRBJ2-2, with 8 bases identical to TRBD1. The CDR3 is 17 residues long. Germline V lookup: CDR1 LNHDA, CDR2 SQIVND (reference sequence). V lost 0 bases and J lost 5; bases outside the gene matches: 8. The CDR3 here is CASSIEGGTGPTGELFF. The CDR3 DNA reads as TGTGCCAGTAGTATAGAAGGCGGGACAGGTCCTACCGGGGAGCTGTTTTTT.

This clonotype was counted once. The chain couples TRBV11-2 to TRBJ2-1; 9 bases align to TRBD2. Germline trimming cut 3 bases from V and 7 bases from J; bases unmatched to any gene: 4. CDR1 is SGHAT and CDR2 is FQNNGV in the germline V gene. The CDR3 has 14 amino acids. CDR3 region: CASSFDSGRNEQFF. CDR3 sequence (DNA): TGTGCCAGCAGCTTCGATAGCGGGAGAAATGAGCAGTTCTTC.

The rearrangement links TRBV7-2 to TRBJ1-5, with D tentatively TRBD1 (5 bases). The V gene lost 5 bases and the J gene lost 0 bases, with 8 bases spanning the gap. Germline assignment: CDR1 SGHTA and CDR2 FQGNSA. There are 14 residues in the CDR3. In DNA form, the CDR3 reads TGTGCCAGCAGCGACAGATATAGCAATCAGCCCCAGCATTTT. Protein sequence: CASSDRYSNQPQHF.

The rearrangement joins TRBV4-2 to TRBJ2-1, with D uncertain. This CDR3 comprises 16 residues. Deletions cut 0 bases from V and 2 bases from J, with 11 bases between. The germline gives CDR1 LGHNA, CDR2 YNFKEQ. This CDR3 is CASSQEADLTYNEQFF. For the CDR3, the DNA is TGTGCCAGCAGCCAAGAAGCAGATCTGACCTACAATGAGCAGTTCTTC.

The sample holds a few counts of this clonotype. The J gene is TRBJ2-5, the V gene TRBV20-1; D perhaps matches TRBD1 (6 bases). The CDR3 is 14 residues long. The germline V and J ends were trimmed by 1 base and 5 bases, with 14 bases remaining between them. CDR1 and CDR2 from the germline V gene are DFQATT and SNEGSKA (reference sequence). The CDR3 is CSARARGGRETQYF. DNA of the CDR3: TGCAGTGCTAGAGCACGTGGGGGCCGGGAGACCCAGTACTTC.

On this clonotype itself: A read error is possible here, since a much larger clone lies one base away. The V gene is TRBV29-1, the J gene TRBJ2-2, with D uncertain. Gene TRBJ1-1 matches the end of the DNA better, so the J call may be wrong. CDR3 length: 14 residues. Germline CDR1 is SQVTM and CDR2 is ANQGSEA. In DNA form, the CDR3 reads TGCAGCGTTCCCGGACCGGACCCCCGTTTAGGAGCTTTCTTT. Amino acid sequence: CSVPGPDPRLGAFF.

The chain recombines TRBV5-8 with TRBJ1-1; D is unclear. V dropped 1 base and J dropped 11 bases, with 12 bases sitting between them. Germline CDR1 reads SGHTS; CDR2 reads YDEGEE. The CDR3 loop spans 12 amino acids. The CDR3 here is CASSLNNHRAFF. CDR3 DNA sequence: TGTGCCAGCAGCTTGAACAACCATCGGGCTTTCTTT.